The present T cell receptor beta chain was sequenced within a study of blood T cell repertoires in COVID-19. Study overall: Specimens from acute and convalescent COVID-19 originated in the United States, Italy and Spain. Sources were T cells, B-cell-depleted T cells, or PBMCs; the material itself was cDNA or gDNA.

In the study's own analysis: Estimation of nucleated cell counts relied on the amplification of reference gene primers. TCRdb keeps only in-frame clones here, not all; method: immunoSEQ multiplex PCR. V, J and clone size derive from that table, while D and trimming were established from the DNA sequence. The table records over 350,000 clones, around nine tenths of them present only once. There are 14 residues in the CDR3. The V and J ends lost 6 bases and 4 bases respectively, with 15 bases between them. The germline gives CDR1 ENHRY, CDR2 SYGVKD. The origin of this receptor is a woman in her twenties or thirties with acute or convalescent COVID-19. Sequencing input: peripheral blood. The chain employs TRBV10-3 and TRBJ1-2; D gene unclear. The CDR3 DNA is TGTGCCATCAGCCTAGCCCCCGAATCCTATGGCTACACCTTC. Residues: CAISLAPESYGYTF.